This T cell receptor beta chain was retrieved from a study of Ad26.COV2.S vaccination and SARS-CoV-2 variants. Study-wide context: Into the muscle, Ad26.COV2.S was dosed once or twice, 56 days apart.

Treatment: around 19 received Ad26.COV2.S at low or high dose, single or two shots; 5 received placebo; per-sample allocation not given. Specimens were obtained on day 63 following the first vaccine or placebo injection. The study used a vaccine consisting of an Ad26 vector that expressed Wuhan-strain SARS-CoV-2 spike. Germline CDR1 reads LNHDA; CDR2 reads SQIVND (reference sequence). The CDR3 sequence is 15 residues long. V was clipped by 4 bases and J by 3 bases, with 16 bases between them. Generated by immunoSEQ multiplex PCR, the TCRdb table keeps only in-frame clones and is missing some. The sample carries about 460,000 clones, roughly 87% recorded once.

The sequencing here drew on peripheral blood, taken in a trial of Ad26.COV2.S vaccine versus placebo. This clonotype originated in a person between 18 and 59 years old who received the Ad26.COV2.S COVID-19 vaccine or a placebo. The chain combines TRBV19 with TRBJ2-7; D is possibly TRBD1 (6 bases). CDR3 DNA sequence: TGTGCCAGTAGTACATACCCGACACAGGGCTACGAGCAGTACTTC. This codes for CASSTYPTQGYEQYF.